This entry concerns a single TCR beta chain. Its antigen is undetermined. The data were taken from a study of CD8 T cells in ankylosing spondylitis. Findings and caveats of the study: In ankylosing spondylitis blood, a motif of roughly 8 highly homologous TCR beta variants appeared characteristic.

By quantitative 5'-RACE with molecular barcodes, the TCR beta libraries were made. In TCRdb, the 5' RACE reads were re-called with MiXCR into one record per CDR3 protein. The data show approximately 150,000 distinct CDR3 sequences, with around 9.6% seen just once and roughly 16% held by the top ten. The TCR was taken from a female donor with ankylosing spondylitis or in good health (not recorded which). Sequencing input: blood, either unsorted or a sorted T cell fraction (not recorded which).

CDR3 protein: CASSFLETGGTDTQYF. As DNA, the CDR3 is TGTGCCAGCAGCTTCCTAGAGACAGGGGGCACAGATACGCAGTATTTT. The chain employs TRBV7-9 and TRBJ2-3; TRBD1 matches at 8 bases. The trim removed 3 bases at V and 1 base at J, leaving 6 bases unmatched. Germline V CDR1 and CDR2: SEHNR, FQNEAQ (reference sequence). The CDR3 runs to 16 residues.